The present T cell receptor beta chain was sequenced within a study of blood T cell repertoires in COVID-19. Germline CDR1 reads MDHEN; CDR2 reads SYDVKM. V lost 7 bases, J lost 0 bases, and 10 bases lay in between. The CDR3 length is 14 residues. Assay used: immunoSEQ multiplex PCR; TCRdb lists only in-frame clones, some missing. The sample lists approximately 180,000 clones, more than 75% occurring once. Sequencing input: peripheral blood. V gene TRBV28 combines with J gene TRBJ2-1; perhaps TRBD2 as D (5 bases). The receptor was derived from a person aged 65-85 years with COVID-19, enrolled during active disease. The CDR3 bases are TGTGCCAGCACCGGGGAAAGCTCCTACAATGAGCAGTTCTTC. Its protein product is CASTGESSYNEQFF.